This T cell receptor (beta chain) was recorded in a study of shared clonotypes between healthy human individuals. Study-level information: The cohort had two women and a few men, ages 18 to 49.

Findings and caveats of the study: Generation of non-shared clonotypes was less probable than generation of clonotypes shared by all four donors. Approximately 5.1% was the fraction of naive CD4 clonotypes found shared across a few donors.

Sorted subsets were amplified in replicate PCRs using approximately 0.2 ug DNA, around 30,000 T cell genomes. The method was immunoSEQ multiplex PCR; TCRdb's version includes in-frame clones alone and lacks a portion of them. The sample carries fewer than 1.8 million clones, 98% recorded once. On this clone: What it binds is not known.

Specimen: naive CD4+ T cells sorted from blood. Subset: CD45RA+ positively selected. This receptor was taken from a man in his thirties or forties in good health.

CDR3 nucleotide sequence: TGCGCCAGCAGTGACCCGGGACGCGAAACCTACGAGCAGTACTTC. It specifies CASSDPGRETYEQYF. The chain has TRBV10-1 and TRBJ2-7, with D possibly being TRBD1 or TRBD2 (5 bases each). The CDR3 covers 15 residues. Trimming left V 3 bases short and J 2 bases short, with 14 bases between. Germline V gene data show CDR1 as WNHNN and CDR2 as SYGVQD (reference sequence).